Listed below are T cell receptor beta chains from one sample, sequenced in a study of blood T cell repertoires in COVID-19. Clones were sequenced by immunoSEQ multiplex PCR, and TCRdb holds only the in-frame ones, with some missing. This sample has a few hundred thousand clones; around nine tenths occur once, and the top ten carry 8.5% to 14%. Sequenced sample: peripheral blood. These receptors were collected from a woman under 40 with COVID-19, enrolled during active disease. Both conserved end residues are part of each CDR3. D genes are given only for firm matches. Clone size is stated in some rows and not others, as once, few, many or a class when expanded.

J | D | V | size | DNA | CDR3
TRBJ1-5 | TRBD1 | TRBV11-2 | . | TGTGCCAGCAGCTTGGCGACAGGGGTCAATCAGCCCCAGCATTTT | CASSLATGVNQPQHF
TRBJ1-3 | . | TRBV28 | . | TGTGCCAGCAGTGCACTTGGAAACACCATATATTTT | CASSALGNTIYF
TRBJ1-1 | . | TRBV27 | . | TGTGCCAGCAGTTTAAGGGCGGGGAGTGAAGCTTTCTTT | CASSLRAGSEAFF
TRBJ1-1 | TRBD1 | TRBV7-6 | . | TGTGCCAGCAGCCCCCACCGGGACAGGGGATTAAAAGCTTTCTTT | CASSPHRDRGLKAFF
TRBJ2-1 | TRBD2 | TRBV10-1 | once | TGCGCCAGCAGACAAGGAGCGGGGGGTGAGCAGTTCTTC | CASRQGAGGEQFF
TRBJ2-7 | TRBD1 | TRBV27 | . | TGTGCCAGCAGTTTATCGGGGACAGGGATTTCCTACGAGCAGTACTTC | CASSLSGTGISYEQYF
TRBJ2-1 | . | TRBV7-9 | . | TGTGCCAGCAGCTCCCCTTCACTCCACTACAATGAGCAGTTCTTC | CASSSPSLHYNEQFF
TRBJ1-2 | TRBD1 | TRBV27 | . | TGTGCCAGCAGCACCGGGACAGGGGGCCAAGGCTACACCTTC | CASSTGTGGQGYTF
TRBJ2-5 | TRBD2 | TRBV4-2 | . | TGTGCCAGCAGCCCTTCGACAGCGGGGGGGCAAGAGACCCAGTACTTC | CASSPSTAGGQETQYF
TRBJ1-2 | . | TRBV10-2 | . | TGCGCCAGCAGTGAGTTACAGACTAACTATGGCTACACCTTC | CASSELQTNYGYTF
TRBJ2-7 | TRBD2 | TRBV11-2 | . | TGTGCCAGCAGCTTAGTCCTAGCGGGGGCCGACGAGCAGTACTTC | CASSLVLAGADEQYF
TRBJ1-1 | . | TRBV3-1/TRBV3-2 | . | TGTGCCAGCAGCCAAGTGGGGGAGGGAGCTTTCTTT | CASSQVGEGAFF
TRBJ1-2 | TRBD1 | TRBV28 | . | TGTGCCAGCAGTTTAGAACAGGGGGCGATTAGAGGCTACACCTTC | CASSLEQGAIRGYTF
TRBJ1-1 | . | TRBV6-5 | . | TGTGCCAGCATGGAGGGGTTCACTGAAGCTTTCTTT | CASMEGFTEAFF
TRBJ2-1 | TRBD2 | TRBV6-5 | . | TGTGCCAGCAGTCCGACTAGCGGGGGGGCTAATGAGCAGTTCTTC | CASSPTSGGANEQFF
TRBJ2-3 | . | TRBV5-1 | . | TGCGCCAGCAGACCACTACTAGATTTCACAGATACGCAGTATTTT | CASRPLLDFTDTQYF
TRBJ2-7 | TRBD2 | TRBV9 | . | TGTGCCAGCAGCGTAGCTCCCGGGGGGGCCTACGAGCAGTACTTC | CASSVAPGGAYEQYF
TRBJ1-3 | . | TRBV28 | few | TGTGCCAGCAACCACCTCGGGAGCTCTGGAAACACCATATATTTT | CASNHLGSSGNTIYF
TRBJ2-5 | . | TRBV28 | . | TGTGCCAGCAGTTTTTTCGACAGTGCCCAAGAGACCCAGTACTTC | CASSFFDSAQETQYF
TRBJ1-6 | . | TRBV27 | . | TGTGCCAGCAGAGGAGGGCAGAATTCACCCCTCCACTTT | CASRGGQNSPLHF
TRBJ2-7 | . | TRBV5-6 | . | TGTGCCAGCAGCTTGTTTCCAGCGCCCTACGAGCAGTACTTC | CASSLFPAPYEQYF
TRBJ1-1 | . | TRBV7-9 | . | TGTGCCAGCACCCAAGGGGCCGGCCAGCCTGAAGCTTTCTTT | CASTQGAGQPEAFF
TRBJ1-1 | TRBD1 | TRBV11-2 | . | TGTGCCAGCAGCTGGTTCGGGACAGCGAACACTGAAGCTTTCTTT | CASSWFGTANTEAFF
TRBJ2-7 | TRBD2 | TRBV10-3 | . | TGTGCCATCAAGGAGCGGGGGGCTAAAGAGCAGTACTTC | CAIKERGAKEQYF
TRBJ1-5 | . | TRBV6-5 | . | TGTGCCAGCAGGAGACGAGGGAGTAGCAATCAGCCCCAGCATTTT | CASRRRGSSNQPQHF
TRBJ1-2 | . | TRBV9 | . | TGTGCCAGCAGCGTAGGGTCGGGTCCTAACTATGGCTACACCTTC | CASSVGSGPNYGYTF
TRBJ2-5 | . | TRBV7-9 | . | TGTGCCAGCAGAGCGGAACAAGAGACCCAGTACTTC | CASRAEQETQYF
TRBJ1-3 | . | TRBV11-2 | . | TGTGCCAGCAGCCCGAGCCAGGGGAACACCATATATTTT | CASSPSQGNTIYF
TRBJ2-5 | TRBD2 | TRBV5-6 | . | TGTGCCAGCAGCTCCCGGGCTAGCGGGTTCCAAGAGACCCAGTACTTC | CASSSRASGFQETQYF
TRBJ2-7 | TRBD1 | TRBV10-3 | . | TGTGCCATCAGCGAGACAGGGTCCCCCTACGAGCAGTACTTC | CAISETGSPYEQYF
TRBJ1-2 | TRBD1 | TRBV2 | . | TGTGCCAGCACCGGGACAGGGCACTATGGCTACACCTTC | CASTGTGHYGYTF
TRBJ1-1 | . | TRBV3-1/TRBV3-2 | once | TGTGCCAGCAGCCAACTGACGGGGAACACTGAAGCTTTCTTT | CASSQLTGNTEAFF
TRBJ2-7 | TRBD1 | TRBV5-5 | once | TGTGCCAGCAGCCTAGGACAGGGGGAGGAGCAGTACTTC | CASSLGQGEEQYF
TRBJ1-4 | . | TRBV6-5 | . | TGTGCCAGCAGTTACTCGGCGGGGCAGGGTGGAAAACTGTTTTTT | CASSYSAGQGGKLFF
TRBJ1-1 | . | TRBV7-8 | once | TGTGCCAGCAGCCCCACAGGTTCTTACTCCCTTATGAACACTGAAGCTTTCTTT | CASSPTGSYSLMNTEAFF
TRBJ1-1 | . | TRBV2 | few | TGTGCCAGTGGTACAGTGTACACTGAAGCTTTCTTT | CASGTVYTEAFF
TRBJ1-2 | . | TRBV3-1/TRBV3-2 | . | TGTGCCAGCAGCCGATCCTCCGGGACACATCGGAGCTACACCTTC | CASSRSSGTHRSYTF
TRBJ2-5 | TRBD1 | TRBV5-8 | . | TGTGCCAGCAGCCCAGGACAGGGGCGAATTTGGGAGACCCAGTACTTC | CASSPGQGRIWETQYF
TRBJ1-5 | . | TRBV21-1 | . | TGTGCCAGCAGACACAAGATGGACAGGGGGAACCCCTATAGCAATCAGCCCCAGCATTTT | CASRHKMDRGNPYSNQPQHF
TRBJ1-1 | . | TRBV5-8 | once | TGTGCCAGCAGCCAGTTTCAGTACACTGAAGCTTTCTTT | CASSQFQYTEAFF
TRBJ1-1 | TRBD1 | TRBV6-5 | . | TGTGCCAGCAGTCTCGGACAGGGGGTTGATGCTTTCTTT | CASSLGQGVDAFF
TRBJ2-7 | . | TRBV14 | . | TGTGCCAGTGGTCGGTGGTACGAGCAGTACTTC | CASGRWYEQYF
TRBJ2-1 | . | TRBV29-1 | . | TGCAGCGTTGTCAAGGGGCCCAGCTACAATGAGCAGTTCTTC | CSVVKGPSYNEQFF
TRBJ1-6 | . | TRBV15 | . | TGTGCCACCAGCAGAGACCCCGATAATTCACCCCTCCACTTT | CATSRDPDNSPLHF
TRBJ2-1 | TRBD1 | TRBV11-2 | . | TGTGCCAGCAGCTTATTGTTCGGGACAGGGTTTAATGAGCAGTTCTTC | CASSLLFGTGFNEQFF
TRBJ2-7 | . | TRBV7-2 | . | TGTGCCAGCAGCTTTGCGGGGGCCAAAACTTACGAGCAGTACTTC | CASSFAGAKTYEQYF
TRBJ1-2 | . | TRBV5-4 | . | TGTGCCAGCAGCTTTCCTGGATCGACGGGCACCTTC | CASSFPGSTGTF
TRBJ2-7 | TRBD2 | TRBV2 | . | TGTGCCAGCAGAGAGACTAGCGGGGCATCCTACGAGCAGTACTTC | CASRETSGASYEQYF
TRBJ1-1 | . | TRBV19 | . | TGTGCCGTCAGACCCCAGGGGACTGAAGCTTTCTTT | CAVRPQGTEAFF
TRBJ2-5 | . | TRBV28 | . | TGTGCCAGCGTGCCGACTCCACAAGAGACCCAGTACTTC | CASVPTPQETQYF
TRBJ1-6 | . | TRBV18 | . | TGTGCCAGCTCACCAGCAAGGAGCTCCTATAATTCACCCCTCCACTTT | CASSPARSSYNSPLHF
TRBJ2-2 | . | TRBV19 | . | TGTGCCAGTAGTAGGATTCGGGGAAGCACCGGGGAGCTGTTTTTT | CASSRIRGSTGELFF
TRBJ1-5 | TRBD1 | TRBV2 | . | TGTGCCAGCCGTATCCAGGGGGCTAGGCATCAGCCCCAGCATTTT | CASRIQGARHQPQHF
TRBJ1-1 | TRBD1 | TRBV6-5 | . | TGTGCAAGCCGGGGACAGGGGGCTGGGACTGAAGCTTTCTTT | CASRGQGAGTEAFF
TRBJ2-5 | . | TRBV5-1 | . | TGCGCCAGCAGCTTGGCCGGGACATATCAAGAGACCCAGTACTTC | CASSLAGTYQETQYF